These T cell receptor beta chains were read from a single sample in a study of shared clonotypes between healthy human individuals. The data were produced by immunoSEQ multiplex PCR, yet TCRdb's version contains in-frame clones alone and is incomplete. Here the sample spans hundreds of thousands of clones, more than 95% being singletons. Sequenced material: naive CD4+ T cells sorted from blood. The receptors stem from a woman aged 25 to 39 in good health. Each CDR3 is given with its conserved first and last residue. D genes are given only for firm matches. Size is omitted from some rows. Given values are once, few, many or a class for expanded clones.

size,J,V,D,DNA,CDR3
-,TRBJ1-1,TRBV4-1,-,TGCGCCAGCAGCCCAGGTCGAGTTGGGTCCCCACTGGGAGTCACTGAAGCTTTCTTT,CASSPGRVGSPLGVTEAFF
-,TRBJ2-7,TRBV10-1,-,TGCGCCAGGGTCCCAGAGGCCCACTTC,CARVPEAHF
-,TRBJ1-5,TRBV5-6,TRBD1,TGTGCCAGCAGCTTCACCCCTCTAGGACAGGGGAGCAATCAGCCCCAGCATTTT,CASSFTPLGQGSNQPQHF
-,TRBJ2-3,TRBV9,TRBD2,TGTGCCAGCAGCGTAGAGGGACTAGCGGGAGCCCATACGCAGTATTTT,CASSVEGLAGAHTQYF
-,TRBJ1-3,TRBV7-9,TRBD1,TGTGCCAGCAGCTTAGAGGGGCTAGGACAGGGTCTTGGAAACACCATATATTTT,CASSLEGLGQGLGNTIYF
-,TRBJ2-2,TRBV9,TRBD1,TGTGCCAGCAGCCCAACCGGGACAGCGAACACCGGGGAGCTGTTTTTT,CASSPTGTANTGELFF
-,TRBJ2-3,TRBV6-6,TRBD2,TGTGCCAGCAGTTACAGCGGGATGGGGTATTTT,CASSYSGMGYF
once,TRBJ1-2,TRBV5-1,TRBD1,TGCGCCAGCAGCTTGGTCTCCGGGGACAGAGTTAACTATGGCTACACCTTC,CASSLVSGDRVNYGYTF
-,TRBJ1-1,TRBV5-1,-,TGCGCCAGCAGCTTGACTCCGGACACCCCAAGGAACACTGAAGCTTTCTTT,CASSLTPDTPRNTEAFF
-,TRBJ2-1,TRBV4-1,TRBD2,TGCGCCAGCAGCCAAGCACTACTAGCGGCCTACAATGAGCAGTTCTTC,CASSQALLAAYNEQFF
-,TRBJ2-7,TRBV28,-,TGTGCCAGCAGTGTGCTGCCGGGATTGTACGAGCAGTACTTC,CASSVLPGLYEQYF
-,TRBJ1-5,TRBV2,-,TGTGCCAGCATTCCCCTAATGGGTCAGCCCCAGCATTTT,CASIPLMGQPQHF
-,TRBJ2-2,TRBV25-1,-,TGTGCCAGCAGTGTATGGCGGGACGACACCGGGGAGCTGTTTTTT,CASSVWRDDTGELFF
-,TRBJ2-5,TRBV2,TRBD1,TGTGCCAGCAAAATAAGACAGGGACGGGGAGAGACCCAGTACTTC,CASKIRQGRGETQYF
-,TRBJ1-5,TRBV7-2,TRBD1,TGTGCCAGCAGCACGGACAGGGTGGGCAATCAGCCCCAGCATTTT,CASSTDRVGNQPQHF
-,TRBJ2-2,TRBV16,-,TGTGCCAGCAGCCAATCATTTGGCGGGGAGCTGTTTTTT,CASSQSFGGELFF
-,TRBJ2-2,TRBV11-2,TRBD2,TGTGCCAGCAGCTTAGTCGGGACTAGCGGGAGCGGGGGCACCGGGGAGCTGTTTTTT,CASSLVGTSGSGGTGELFF
-,TRBJ2-2,TRBV28,-,TGTGCCAGCAGTTTTAGAACAGGGCTCCTTGGCACCGGGGAGCTGTTTTTT,CASSFRTGLLGTGELFF
-,TRBJ1-4,TRBV5-1,-,TGCGCCAGCAGGACAGTGGAGAGGGAAAAACTGTTTTTT,CASRTVEREKLFF
-,TRBJ2-1,TRBV7-2,-,TGTGCCAGCAGCTTAGGTACAGGTAATGAGCAGTTCTTC,CASSLGTGNEQFF
-,TRBJ2-2,TRBV7-2,-,TGTGCCAGCAGCTCATCGAACACCGGGGAGCTGTTTTTT,CASSSSNTGELFF
-,TRBJ1-1,TRBV5-1,-,TGCGCCAGCAGCTTCCCAGGGAAGGGGAACACTGAAGCTTTCTTT,CASSFPGKGNTEAFF